This passage covers 7 T cell receptor beta chains from one sample sequenced in a study of CD8 T cells in Susac syndrome. RNA was extracted with the RNeasy kit, and a quantity of about 0.5 to 1 ug was reverse transcribed using random hexamers. TCRdb called the immunoSEQ multiplex PCR reads again in MiXCR, with one record for every CDR3 protein. Of 200,000 to 250,000 distinct CDR3 sequences in the sample, about 94% were seen once. The sequenced material came from CD4+ T cells from PBMCs. The receptors come from a human donor with Susac syndrome.

The chain combines TRBV12-3 or TRBV12-4 with TRBJ2-3; D remains unclear. CDR3 size: 13 residues. V shed 6 bases and J shed 0 bases, with 7 bases lying between them. The CDR3 DNA reads as TGTGCCAGCAGGACGAGCAGCACAGATACGCAGTATTTT. Residues: CASRTSSTDTQYF.

The gene calls are TRBV4-3 and TRBJ1-1; D gene ambiguous. CDR3 length: 14 amino acids. Germline V gives CDR1 LGHNA, CDR2 YSLEER. V was trimmed by 1 base and J by 1 base, leaving 7 bases between them. DNA of the CDR3: TGCGCCAGCAGCCAAGCACGGGCGAACACTGAAGCTTTCTTT. Translation: CASSQARANTEAFF.

The chain links TRBV30 to TRBJ1-5, with D hard to call. The CDR3 covers 14 residues. Per germline, CDR1 GTSNPN and CDR2 SVGIG (reference sequence). Trimming took 0 bases from V and 4 from J, leaving 10 bases between them. CDR3 in amino acids: CAWSVQSLNQPQHF. Written as DNA, the CDR3 is TGTGCCTGGAGTGTCCAAAGCTTAAATCAGCCCCAGCATTTT.

This clonotype was counted once. This chain joins TRBV29-1 and TRBJ2-7, with TRBD1 matching 7 bases. The CDR3 is made up of 11 amino acids. V gave up 4 bases and J gave up 3 bases; unmatched junction bases: 0. Germline-derived CDR1 and CDR2 are SQVTM and ANQGSEA. CDR3 DNA: TGCAGCGTTGGGGACAGCTACGAGCAGTACTTC. Protein: CSVGDSYEQYF.

The rearrangement joins TRBV6-5 to TRBJ1-1; TRBD1 might be the D (5 bases). V was trimmed by 6 bases and J by 4 bases, leaving 12 bases between them. Per germline, CDR1 MNHEY and CDR2 SVGAGI. The CDR3 has 13 amino acids. CDR3 sequence reads: CASRLPGGTEAFF. CDR3 DNA sequence: TGTGCCAGCAGGCTCCCGGGGGGCACTGAAGCTTTCTTT.

The chain uses TRBV28 and TRBJ2-5; maybe TRBD2 (6 bases). Germline CDR1 MDHEN, CDR2 SYDVKM. This CDR3 is 13 amino acids long. Trimming shortened V by 5 bases and J by 5 bases, and 12 bases separated the two germline ends. CDR3 DNA: TGTGCCAGCAGTCCCGGGGGTTCGGAGACCCAGTACTTC. This codes for CASSPGGSETQYF.

The V and J genes are TRBV29-1 and TRBJ2-1; 16 nucleotides match TRBD2. V lost 6 bases, J lost 0 bases, and 5 bases stayed unmatched. Germline V gene data show CDR1 as SQVTM and CDR2 as ANQGSEA. This CDR3 contains 17 residues. This CDR3 is CSVGLAGGSSSYNEQFF. The CDR3, as DNA: TGCAGCGTGGGACTAGCGGGGGGGTCTAGCTCCTACAATGAGCAGTTCTTC.